This T cell receptor (beta chain) was recorded in a study of blood T cell repertoires in COVID-19. Study-level information: Italy, Spain and the United States were the sources of the convalescent and acute COVID-19 samples. In each case, the material was cDNA or gDNA derived from T cells, B-cell-depleted T cells, or PBMCs.

The length of the CDR3 is 12 residues. Germline lookup yields CDR1 SGHTA and CDR2 FQGTGA. V was pared by 6 bases and J by 7 bases, with 9 bases between. Per the authors' pipeline: Amplified reference gene primers provided the basis for estimating nucleated cell counts. Generated by immunoSEQ multiplex PCR, the TCRdb table keeps only in-frame clones and is missing some. That table gives V, J and clone size, and the DNA gave D and trimming. The sample has 90,000 to 150,000 clones, over 75% seen once; the top ten hold approximately 27%. The receptor was derived from a man between 65 and 85 years old with active or convalescent COVID-19. The chain links TRBV7-3 to TRBJ2-2; D gene uncertain. Sequencing was performed on peripheral blood. This CDR3 is CASSPKSGELFF. For the CDR3, the DNA is TGTGCCAGCAGTCCTAAGAGCGGGGAGCTGTTTTTT.